This is a list of T cell receptor beta chains from one sample in a study of long-term antiretroviral therapy in people with HIV. Sequencing was performed with immunoSEQ multiplex PCR; in TCRdb, only in-frame clones are kept and a portion is missing. The sample shows 9,500 to 12,000 clones, around 80% of them seen only once. Specimen: unsorted PBMCs, collected 1.8 years after starting antiretroviral therapy. These receptors all stem from a man aged 35 to 55 with HIV. CDR3s include the opening cysteine and the closing phenylalanine or tryptophan. A D gene is named only where the DNA matches it firmly. The listing skips clone size in some rows; elsewhere it reads once, few, many or a size class.

TRBV19	TRBJ1-4	-	-	TGTGCCACCCTCGGTGAAAAACTGTTTTTT	CATLGEKLFF
TRBV7-3	TRBJ2-1	-	-	TGTGCCAGCAGCTCTAGTTCCAATGAGCAGTTCTTC	CASSSSSNEQFF
TRBV6-6	TRBJ2-7	-	-	TGTGCCCTGGGCGACACCTACGAGCAGTACTTC	CALGDTYEQYF
TRBV5-4	TRBJ2-4	-	-	TGTGCCAGCAGCTTGGAAGATGGTGGGCCCCAAGAGAACATTCAGTACTTC	CASSLEDGGPQENIQYF
TRBV9	TRBJ2-7	-	-	TGTGCCAGCAGCCCTACCCCCGGACAGAGGAGCGAGCAGTACTTC	CASSPTPGQRSEQYF
TRBV5-6	TRBJ2-1	-	TRBD2	TGTGCCAGCAGCCTGACTAGCGGGGCTTACAATGAGCAGTTCTTC	CASSLTSGAYNEQFF
TRBV5-1	TRBJ1-4	-	TRBD1	TGCGCCAGCAGCTTGGACGGGACAGGAAGCGAAAAACTGTTTTTT	CASSLDGTGSEKLFF
TRBV27	TRBJ2-1	few	TRBD2	TGTGCCAGCAGTCCGGAACTAGCGGCCTACAATGAGCAGTTCTTC	CASSPELAAYNEQFF
TRBV15	TRBJ1-1	once	-	TGTGCCACCAGCGGTCAGTTGAACACTGAAGCTTTCTTT	CATSGQLNTEAFF
TRBV10-3	TRBJ2-1	-	-	TGTGCCATCAGTCCAACAGGGAACGGGGGGAGTTACAATGAGCAGTTCTTC	CAISPTGNGGSYNEQFF
TRBV11-2	TRBJ1-3	-	-	TGTGCCAGCAGCTCGGACTCTGGCTCTGGAAACACCATATATTTT	CASSSDSGSGNTIYF